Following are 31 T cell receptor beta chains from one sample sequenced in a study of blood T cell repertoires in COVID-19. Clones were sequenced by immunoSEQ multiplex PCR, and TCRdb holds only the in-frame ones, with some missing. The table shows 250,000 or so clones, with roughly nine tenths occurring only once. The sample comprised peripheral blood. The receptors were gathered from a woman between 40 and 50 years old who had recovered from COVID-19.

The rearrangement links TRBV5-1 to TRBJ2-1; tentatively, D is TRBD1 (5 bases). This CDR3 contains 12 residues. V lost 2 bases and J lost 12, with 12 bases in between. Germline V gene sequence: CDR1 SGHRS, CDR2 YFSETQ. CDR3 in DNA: TGCGCCAGCAGCTTCCAGGGTTCGTCGCAGTTCTTC. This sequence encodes CASSFQGSSQFF.

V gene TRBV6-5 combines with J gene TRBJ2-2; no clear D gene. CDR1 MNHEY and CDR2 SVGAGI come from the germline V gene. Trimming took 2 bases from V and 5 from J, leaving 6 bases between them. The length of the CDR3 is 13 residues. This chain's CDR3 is CASSYERTGELFF. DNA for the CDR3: TGTGCCAGCAGTTACGAGAGGACCGGGGAGCTGTTTTTT.

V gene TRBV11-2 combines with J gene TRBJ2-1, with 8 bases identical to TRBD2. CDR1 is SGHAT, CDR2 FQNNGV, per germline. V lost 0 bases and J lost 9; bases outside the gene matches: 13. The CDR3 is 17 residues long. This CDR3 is CASSLDFPPGLAGEQFF. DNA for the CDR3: TGTGCCAGCAGCTTAGATTTCCCCCCCGGACTAGCCGGTGAGCAGTTCTTC.

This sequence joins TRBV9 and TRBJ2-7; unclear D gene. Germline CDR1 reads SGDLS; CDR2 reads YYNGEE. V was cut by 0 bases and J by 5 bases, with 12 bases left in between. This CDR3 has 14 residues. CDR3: CASSVESDPNEQYF. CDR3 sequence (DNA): TGTGCCAGCAGCGTAGAGTCTGATCCTAACGAGCAGTACTTC.

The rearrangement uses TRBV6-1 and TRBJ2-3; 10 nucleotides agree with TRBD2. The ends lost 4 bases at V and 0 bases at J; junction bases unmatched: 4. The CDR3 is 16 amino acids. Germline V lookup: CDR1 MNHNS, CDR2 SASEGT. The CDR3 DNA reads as TGTGCCAGCAGTGTACTAGCGGGACCTAGCACAGATACGCAGTATTTT. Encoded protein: CASSVLAGPSTDTQYF.

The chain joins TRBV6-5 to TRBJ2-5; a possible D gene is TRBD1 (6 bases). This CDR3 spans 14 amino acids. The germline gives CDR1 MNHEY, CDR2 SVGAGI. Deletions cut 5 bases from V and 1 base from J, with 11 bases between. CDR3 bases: TGTGCCAGCAGTAAGGGACACACCCAAGAGACCCAGTACTTC. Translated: CASSKGHTQETQYF.

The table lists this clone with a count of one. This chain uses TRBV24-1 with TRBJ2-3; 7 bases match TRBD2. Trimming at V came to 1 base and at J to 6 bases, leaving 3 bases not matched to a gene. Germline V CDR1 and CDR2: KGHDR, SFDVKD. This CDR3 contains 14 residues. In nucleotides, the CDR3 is TGTGCCACCAGTGATTTCCGGGAGGACGATACGCAGTATTTT. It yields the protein CATSDFREDDTQYF.

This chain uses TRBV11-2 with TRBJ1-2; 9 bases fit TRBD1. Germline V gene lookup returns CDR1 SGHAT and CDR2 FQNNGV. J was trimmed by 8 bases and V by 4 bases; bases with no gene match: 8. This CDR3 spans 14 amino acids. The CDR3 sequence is CASSSADRGSGYTF. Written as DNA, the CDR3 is TGTGCCAGCAGCTCGGCGGACAGGGGTTCCGGCTACACCTTC.

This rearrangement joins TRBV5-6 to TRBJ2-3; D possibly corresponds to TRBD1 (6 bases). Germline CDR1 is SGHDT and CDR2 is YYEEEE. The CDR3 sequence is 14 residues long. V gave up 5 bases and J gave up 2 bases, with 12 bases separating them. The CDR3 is CASRPGHLTDTQYF. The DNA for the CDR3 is TGTGCCAGCAGACCGGGACATCTCACAGATACGCAGTATTTT. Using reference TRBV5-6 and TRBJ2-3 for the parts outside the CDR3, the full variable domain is DAGVTQSPTHLIKTRGQQVTLRCSPKSGHDTVSWYQQALGQGPQFIFQYYEEEERQRGNFPDRFSGHQFPNYSSELNVNALLLGDSALYLCASRPGHLTDTQYFGPGTRLTVL.

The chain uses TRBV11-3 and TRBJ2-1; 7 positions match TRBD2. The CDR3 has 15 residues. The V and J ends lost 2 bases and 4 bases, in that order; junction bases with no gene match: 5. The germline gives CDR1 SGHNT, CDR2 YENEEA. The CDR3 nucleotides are TGTGCCAGCAGCTTACCTAGCGGCATGTACAATGAGCAGTTCTTC. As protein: CASSLPSGMYNEQFF. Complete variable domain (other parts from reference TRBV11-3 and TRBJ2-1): EAGVVQSPRYKIIEKKQPVAFWCNPISGHNTLYWYLQNLGQGPELLIRYENEEAVDDSQLPKDRFSAERLKGVDSTLKIQPAELGDSAVYLCASSLPSGMYNEQFFGPGTRLTVL.

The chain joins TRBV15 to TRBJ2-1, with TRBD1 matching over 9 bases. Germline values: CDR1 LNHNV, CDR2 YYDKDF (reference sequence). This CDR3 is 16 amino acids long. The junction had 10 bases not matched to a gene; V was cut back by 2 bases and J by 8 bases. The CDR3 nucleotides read TGTGCCACCAGCAGACCTCGGGACAGGGCGGGGGATGAGCAGTTCTTC. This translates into CATSRPRDRAGDEQFF.

The CDR3, as DNA: TGTGCCAGCAGCTTCGCTGGAAACACCATATATTTT. This gives the protein CASSFAGNTIYF. The rearrangement links TRBV5-4 to TRBJ1-3; D remains unclear. V was clipped by 2 bases and J by 2 bases, with 2 bases between them. The germline V gene has CDR1 SGHNT and CDR2 YYREEE (reference sequence). This CDR3 is 12 amino acids long.

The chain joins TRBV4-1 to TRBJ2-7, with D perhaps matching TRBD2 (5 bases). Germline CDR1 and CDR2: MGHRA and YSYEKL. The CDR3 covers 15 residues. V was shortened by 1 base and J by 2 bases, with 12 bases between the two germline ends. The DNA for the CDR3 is TGCGCCAGCAGCCAAGCTCGGGGTGCCGCCTACGAGCAGTACTTC. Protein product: CASSQARGAAYEQYF.

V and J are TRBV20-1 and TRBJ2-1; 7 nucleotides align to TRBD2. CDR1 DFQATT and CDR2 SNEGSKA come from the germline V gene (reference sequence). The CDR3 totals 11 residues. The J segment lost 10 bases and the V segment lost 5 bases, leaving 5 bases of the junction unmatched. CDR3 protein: CSARLLAEQFF. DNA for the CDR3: TGCAGTGCTCGTTTACTAGCGGAGCAGTTCTTC.

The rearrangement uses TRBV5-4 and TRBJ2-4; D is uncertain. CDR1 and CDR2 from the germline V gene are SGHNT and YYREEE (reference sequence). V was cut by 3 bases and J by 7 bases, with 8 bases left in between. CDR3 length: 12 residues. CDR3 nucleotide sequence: TGTGCCAGCAGCTATCTCGGGAACATTCAGTACTTC. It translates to CASSYLGNIQYF.

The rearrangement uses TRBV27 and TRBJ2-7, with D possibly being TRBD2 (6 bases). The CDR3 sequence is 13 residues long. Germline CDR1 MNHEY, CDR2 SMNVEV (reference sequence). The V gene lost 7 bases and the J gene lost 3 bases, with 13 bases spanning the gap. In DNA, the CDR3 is TGTGCCAGCAAAACGGCGGGAAACTACGAGCAGTACTTC. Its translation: CASKTAGNYEQYF.

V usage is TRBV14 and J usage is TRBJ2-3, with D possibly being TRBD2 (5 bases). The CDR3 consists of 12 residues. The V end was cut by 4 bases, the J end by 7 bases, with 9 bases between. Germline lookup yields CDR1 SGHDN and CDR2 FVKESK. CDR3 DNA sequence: TGTGCCAGCAGCCTCACGGGAAATACGCAGTATTTT. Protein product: CASSLTGNTQYF.

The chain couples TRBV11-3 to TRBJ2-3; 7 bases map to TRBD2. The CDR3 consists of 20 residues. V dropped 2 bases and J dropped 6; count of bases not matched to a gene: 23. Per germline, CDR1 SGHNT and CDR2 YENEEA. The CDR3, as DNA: TGTGCCAGCAGCTTAAGGCCCTTCTTCGTCTTGGGGGAGGGCCGGGATACGCAGTATTTT. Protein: CASSLRPFFVLGEGRDTQYF.

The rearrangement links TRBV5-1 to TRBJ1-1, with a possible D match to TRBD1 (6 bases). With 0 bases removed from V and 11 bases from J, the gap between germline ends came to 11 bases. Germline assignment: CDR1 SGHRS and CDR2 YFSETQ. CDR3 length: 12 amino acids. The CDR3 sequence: CASSLEEGVAFF. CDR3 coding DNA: TGCGCCAGCAGCTTGGAAGAGGGGGTGGCTTTCTTT.

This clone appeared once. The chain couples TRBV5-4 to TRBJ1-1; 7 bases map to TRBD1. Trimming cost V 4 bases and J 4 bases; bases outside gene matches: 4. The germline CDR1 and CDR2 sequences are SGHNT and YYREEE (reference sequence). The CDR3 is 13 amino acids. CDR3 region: CASSHQGVTEAFF. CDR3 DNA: TGTGCCAGCAGCCATCAGGGGGTCACTGAAGCTTTCTTT. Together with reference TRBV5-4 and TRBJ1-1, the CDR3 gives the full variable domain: ETGVTQSPTHLIKTRGQQVTLRCSSQSGHNTVSWYQQALGQGPQFIFQYYREEENGRGNFPPRFSGLQFPNYSSELNVNALELDDSALYLCASSHQGVTEAFFGQGTRLTVV.

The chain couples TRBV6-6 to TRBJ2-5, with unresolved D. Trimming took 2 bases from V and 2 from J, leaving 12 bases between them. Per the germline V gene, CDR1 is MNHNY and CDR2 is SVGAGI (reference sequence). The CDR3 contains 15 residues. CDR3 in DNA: TGTGCCAGCAGTTACCAACCAGGCCGTCAAGAGACCCAGTACTTC. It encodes CASSYQPGRQETQYF.

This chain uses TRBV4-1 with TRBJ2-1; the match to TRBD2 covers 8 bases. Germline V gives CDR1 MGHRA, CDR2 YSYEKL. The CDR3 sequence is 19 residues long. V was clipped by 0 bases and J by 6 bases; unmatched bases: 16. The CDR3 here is CASSQDYKVAGNYFNEQFF. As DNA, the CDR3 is TGCGCCAGCAGCCAAGATTACAAGGTAGCGGGAAACTACTTCAATGAGCAGTTCTTC.

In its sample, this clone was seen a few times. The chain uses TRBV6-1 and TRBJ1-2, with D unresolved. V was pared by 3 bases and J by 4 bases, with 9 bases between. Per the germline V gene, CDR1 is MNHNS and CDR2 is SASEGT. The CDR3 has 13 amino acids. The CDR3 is CASSERETYGYTF. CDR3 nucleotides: TGTGCCAGCAGTGAGCGGGAGACCTATGGCTACACCTTC.

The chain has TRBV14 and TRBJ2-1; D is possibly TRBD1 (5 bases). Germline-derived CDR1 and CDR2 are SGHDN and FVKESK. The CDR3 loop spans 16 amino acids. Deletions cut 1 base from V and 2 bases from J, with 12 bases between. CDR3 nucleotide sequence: TGTGCCAGCAGCCAAGTTGTACAGGAACCCTACAATGAGCAGTTCTTC. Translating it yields CASSQVVQEPYNEQFF.

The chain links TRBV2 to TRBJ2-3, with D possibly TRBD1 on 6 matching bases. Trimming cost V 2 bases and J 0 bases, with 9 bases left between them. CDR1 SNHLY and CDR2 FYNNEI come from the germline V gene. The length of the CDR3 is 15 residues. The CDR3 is CASSEQTGSTDTQYF. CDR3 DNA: TGTGCCAGCAGTGAACAAACAGGGAGCACAGATACGCAGTATTTT.

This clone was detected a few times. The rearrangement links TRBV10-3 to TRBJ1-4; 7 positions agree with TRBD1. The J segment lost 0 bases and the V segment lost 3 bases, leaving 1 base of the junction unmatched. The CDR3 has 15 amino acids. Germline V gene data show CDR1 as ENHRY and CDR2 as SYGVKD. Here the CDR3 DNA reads TGTGCCATCAGTGAAGGGACAGCAACTAATGAAAAACTGTTTTTT. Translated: CAISEGTATNEKLFF.

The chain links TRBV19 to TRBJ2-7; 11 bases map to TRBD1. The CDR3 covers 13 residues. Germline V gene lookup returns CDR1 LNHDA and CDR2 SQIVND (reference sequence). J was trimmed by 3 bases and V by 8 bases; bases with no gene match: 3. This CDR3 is CASSGTGGYEQYF. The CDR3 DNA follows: TGTGCCAGTTCTGGGACAGGGGGCTACGAGCAGTACTTC.

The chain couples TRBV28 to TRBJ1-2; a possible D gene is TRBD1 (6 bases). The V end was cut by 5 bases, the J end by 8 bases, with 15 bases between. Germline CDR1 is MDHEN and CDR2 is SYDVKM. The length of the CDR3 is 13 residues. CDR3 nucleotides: TGTGCCAGCAGTAGAACAGGGTGGAGCGGCTACACCTTC. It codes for CASSRTGWSGYTF.

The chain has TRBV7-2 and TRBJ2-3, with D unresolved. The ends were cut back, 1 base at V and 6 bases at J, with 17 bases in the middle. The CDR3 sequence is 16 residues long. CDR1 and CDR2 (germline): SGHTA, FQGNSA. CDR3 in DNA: TGTGCCAGCAGCTTAGATGTGACAAATACCTGGGATACGCAGTATTTT. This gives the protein CASSLDVTNTWDTQYF.

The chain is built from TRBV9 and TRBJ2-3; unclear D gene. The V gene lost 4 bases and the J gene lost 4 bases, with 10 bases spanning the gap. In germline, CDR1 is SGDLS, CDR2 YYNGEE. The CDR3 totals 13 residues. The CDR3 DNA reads TGTGCCAGCAGCACCCAGGCAGCAGATACGCAGTATTTT. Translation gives CASSTQAADTQYF.

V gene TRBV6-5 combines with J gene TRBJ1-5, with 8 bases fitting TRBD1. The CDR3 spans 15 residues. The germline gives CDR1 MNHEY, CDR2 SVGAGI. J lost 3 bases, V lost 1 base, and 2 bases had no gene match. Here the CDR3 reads CASSYYRGDNQPQHF. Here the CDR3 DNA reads TGTGCCAGCAGTTACTACAGGGGGGACAATCAGCCCCAGCATTTT.